Each of the 18 T cell receptor beta chains below was sequenced from the same sample in a study of Ad26.COV2.S vaccination and SARS-CoV-2 variants. The treatment: around 19 received Ad26.COV2.S at low or high dose, single or two shots; about five received placebo; per-sample allocation not given. Material that was analyzed had been drawn on day 63 after the first vaccine or placebo injection. Produced via immunoSEQ multiplex PCR; TCRdb's table is partial and in-frame only. The sample has 450,000 to 550,000 clones; about 91% are singletons. The specimen was peripheral blood, collected in a trial of Ad26.COV2.S vaccine versus placebo. These receptors came from a person between 18 and 59 years old who received the Ad26.COV2.S COVID-19 vaccine or a placebo.

Worth noting for this clone: Other DNA sequences in this specimen translate into the identical CDR3. The chain couples TRBV9 to TRBJ2-3, with TRBD2 matching over 7 bases. The CDR3 has 14 amino acids. Germline V CDR1 and CDR2: SGDLS, YYNGEE. The V gene end was trimmed by 0 bases and the J gene end by 4 bases; junction bases not matched to a gene: 2. Here the CDR3 reads CASSVVGGADTQYF. CDR3 DNA sequence: TGTGCCAGCAGCGTAGTGGGGGGGGCAGATACGCAGTATTTT.

The V gene is TRBV29-1, the J gene TRBJ2-1; a weak D match, TRBD2 (6 bases). CDR3 length: 16 residues. The V and J ends lost 4 bases and 4 bases respectively, with 20 bases between them. The germline V gene encodes CDR1 SQVTM and CDR2 ANQGSEA. CDR3 region: CSVVSAGGPLYNEQFF. Written as DNA, the CDR3 is TGCAGCGTTGTGTCAGCGGGCGGCCCCCTTTACAATGAGCAGTTCTTC.

The genes are TRBV3-1 (or the pseudogene TRBV3-2) and TRBJ1-1; D may be TRBD1 (5 bases). Trimming stripped 1 base from V and 4 bases from J, with 7 bases between. Germline V gene data show CDR1 as LGHDT and CDR2 as YNNKEL (reference sequence). The CDR3 runs 13 residues. Here the CDR3 reads CASSQGRGTEAFF. CDR3 DNA: TGTGCCAGCAGCCAAGGAAGGGGCACTGAAGCTTTCTTT.

This rearrangement joins TRBV9 to TRBJ2-5; D might be TRBD1 (7 bases). V lost 3 bases to trimming and J lost 4 bases, with 10 bases between them. The CDR3 is 13 residues long. CDR1 is SGDLS, CDR2 YYNGEE, per germline. For the CDR3, the DNA is TGTGCCAGCAGCGCTCAGGGGGGAGAGACCCAGTACTTC. Its protein is CASSAQGGETQYF. Drawing the rest from reference TRBV9 and TRBJ2-5, the complete variable domain is DSGVTQTPKHLITATGQRVTLRCSPRSGDLSVYWYQQSLDQGLQFLIQYYNGEERAKGNILERFSAQQFPDLHSELNLSSLELGDSALYFCASSAQGGETQYFGPGTRLLVL.

The V and J genes are TRBV5-1 and TRBJ2-5; tentative D call: TRBD2 (5 bases). Trimming took 0 bases from V and 5 from J, leaving 14 bases between them. Germline CDR1 and CDR2: SGHRS and YFSETQ. The CDR3 is made up of 15 amino acids. The DNA for the CDR3 is TGCGCCAGCAGCTTGGTCTGGCTAGCTGAGGAGACCCAGTACTTC. This gives the protein CASSLVWLAEETQYF.

This clone appeared once. The chain combines TRBV7-5 with TRBJ1-2. TRBV7-5 is deemed a pseudogene. The CDR3 is made up of 15 amino acids. The CDR3 DNA is TGTGTCAGAAGCTGGGATGGGATGGTGGTACATGGCTACACCTTC. This gives the protein CVRSWDGMVVHGYTF.

This clone was detected only a few times. The chain links TRBV2 to TRBJ1-3, with D unresolved. The V gene's germline CDR1 is SNHLY and CDR2 FYNNEI. The CDR3 length is 15 residues. The V gene lost 4 bases and the J gene lost 4 bases, with 14 bases spanning the gap. CDR3 protein: CASSVETRGGNTIYF. DNA of the CDR3: TGTGCCAGCAGTGTGGAGACCCGAGGGGGAAACACCATATATTTT.

The chain combines TRBV19 with TRBJ2-3; TRBD2 matches at 9 bases. Trimming cost V 8 bases and J 6 bases; bases outside gene matches: 9. CDR1 is LNHDA, CDR2 SQIVND, per germline (reference sequence). CDR3 length equals 14 residues. CDR3 DNA sequence: TGTGCCAGTGAAGGTGCGGGGGGGCTGGATACGCAGTATTTT. Its protein is CASEGAGGLDTQYF.

This sequence joins TRBV6-2 or TRBV6-3 and TRBJ2-1; D not resolved. There are 13 residues in the CDR3. Between the trimmed V and J ends, which lost 2 bases and 9 bases, there was a span of 11 bases. Germline-derived CDR1 and CDR2 are MNHEY and SVGEGT. This CDR3 reads CASSYNRRSEQFF. The CDR3 DNA sequence: TGTGCCAGCAGTTACAACCGTCGGAGTGAGCAGTTCTTC.

The gene calls are TRBV6-6 and TRBJ2-7; D gene unclear. V lost 0 bases, J lost 3 bases, and 9 bases lay in between. The CDR3 contains 14 residues. The V gene's germline CDR1 is MNHNY and CDR2 SVGAGI (reference sequence). DNA of the CDR3: TGTGCCAGCAGTTACTCGCCCAACCGCTACGAGCAGTACGTC. The encoded protein is CASSYSPNRYEQYV.

Only one count was recorded for this clone. The chain joins TRBV29-1 to TRBJ2-7; tentative D call: TRBD1 (5 bases). Germline assignment: CDR1 SQVTM and CDR2 ANQGSEA. V was pared by 6 bases and J by 7 bases, with 19 bases between. The CDR3 covers 13 residues. Here the CDR3 DNA reads TGCAGCGTCCAAGGGGCAGGGTTCGGAGAGCAGTACTTC. This codes for CSVQGAGFGEQYF.

The chain recombines TRBV5-6 with TRBJ2-7; weak D call: TRBD2 (6 bases). V lost 4 bases, J lost 4 bases, and 9 bases lay in between. In germline, CDR1 is SGHDT, CDR2 YYEEEE. This CDR3 spans 12 amino acids. In DNA form, the CDR3 reads TGTGCCAGCAGCCGGGACTTTTACGAGCAGTACTTC. It is translated as CASSRDFYEQYF.

The chain carries TRBV28 and TRBJ2-7, with D perhaps TRBD2 (6 bases). Germline-derived CDR1 and CDR2 are MDHEN and SYDVKM. This CDR3 region has 13 residues. V was trimmed by 8 bases and J by 8 bases, leaving 19 bases between them. The CDR3 DNA is TGTGCCAGCCGCCTTGGAGGGTCAGCCCAGCAGTACTTC. It translates to CASRLGGSAQQYF.

The chain joins TRBV10-3 to TRBJ1-1; 11 bases fit TRBD1. CDR1 and CDR2 from the germline V gene are ENHRY and SYGVKD. The ends lost 6 bases at V and 4 bases at J; junction bases unmatched: 10. This CDR3 has 16 amino acids. CDR3 protein: CAIRAGQGAGFTEAFF. In DNA form, the CDR3 reads TGTGCCATCAGGGCTGGACAGGGGGCGGGTTTCACTGAAGCTTTCTTT.

This clone appeared a single time. J is TRBJ2-7 and V is TRBV27; perhaps TRBD2 as D (5 bases). CDR3 length: 14 residues. Deletions cut 5 bases from V and 5 bases from J, with 16 bases between. Germline loops: CDR1 MNHEY, CDR2 SMNVEV (reference sequence). The chain's CDR3 is CASSLRPPGNEQYF. In DNA, the CDR3 is TGTGCCAGCAGTCTCCGACCCCCCGGGAACGAGCAGTACTTC.

This clone was recorded only once. The V call is TRBV5-1, the J call TRBJ2-1; D is unresolved. Germline V gene data show CDR1 as SGHRS and CDR2 as YFSETQ. The CDR3 loop spans 15 amino acids. Trimming removed 2 bases at V and 4 bases at J, with 13 bases between. The CDR3 loop reads CASSLLSARYNEQFF. The CDR3, as DNA: TGCGCCAGCAGCTTATTGTCGGCACGGTACAATGAGCAGTTCTTC.

Only one count was recorded for this clone. J is TRBJ2-5 and V is TRBV28; 16 bases fit TRBD2. Germline CDR1 is MDHEN and CDR2 is SYDVKM. Losses at the gene ends were 5 bases for V and 2 bases for J; bases not matched to a gene: 5. The CDR3 has 17 amino acids. DNA of the CDR3: TGTGCCAGCAGTCTCGCGGGACTAGCGGGGGGGCAAGAGACCCAGTACTTC. Protein product: CASSLAGLAGGQETQYF.

The chain joins TRBV7-9 to TRBJ2-4; D is ambiguous. V lost 2 bases and J 2 bases, leaving 10 bases between the germline ends. CDR1 and CDR2 (germline): SEHNR, FQNEAQ (reference sequence). The CDR3 consists of 15 residues. The CDR3 region is CASSLPLGSKNIQYF. CDR3 bases: TGTGCCAGCAGCTTACCTCTTGGGTCCAAAAACATTCAGTACTTC. Using reference TRBV7-9 and TRBJ2-4 for the parts outside the CDR3, the full variable domain is DTGVSQNPRHKITKRGQNVTFRCDPISEHNRLYWYRQTLGQGPEFLTYFQNEAQLEKSRLLSDRFSAERPKGSFSTLEIQRTEQGDSAMYLCASSLPLGSKNIQYFGAGTRLSVL.